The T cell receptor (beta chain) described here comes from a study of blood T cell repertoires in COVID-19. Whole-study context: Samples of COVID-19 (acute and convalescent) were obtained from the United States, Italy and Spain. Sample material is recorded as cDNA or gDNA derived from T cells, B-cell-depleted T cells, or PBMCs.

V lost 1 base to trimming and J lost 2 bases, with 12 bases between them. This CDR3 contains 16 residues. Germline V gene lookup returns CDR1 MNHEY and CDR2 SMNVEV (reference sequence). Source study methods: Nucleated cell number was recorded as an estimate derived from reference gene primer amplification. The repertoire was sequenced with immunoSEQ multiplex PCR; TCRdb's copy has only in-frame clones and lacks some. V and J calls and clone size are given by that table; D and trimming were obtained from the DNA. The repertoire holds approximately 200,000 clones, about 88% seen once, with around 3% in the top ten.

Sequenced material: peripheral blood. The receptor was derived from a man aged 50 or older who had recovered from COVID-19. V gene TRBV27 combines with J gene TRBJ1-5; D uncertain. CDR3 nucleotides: TGTGCCAGCAGTTTATGCACGGGTTTTGGCAATCAGCCCCAGCATTTT. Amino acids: CASSLCTGFGNQPQHF.